The following is a TCR beta chain sequence with its context. This sample was included in a study of control samples from healthy donors and cancer patients. Profiled with immunoSEQ multiplex PCR; TCRdb holds only in-frame clones, not every one. The sample holds more than 95,000 clones, over 75% seen once. The CDR3 runs 14 residues. Trimming left V 0 bases short and J 4 bases short, with 6 bases between. From germline, CDR1 is LGHNA and CDR2 YSLEER. Sequencing was performed on blood. The receptor's source is a man in his forties in good health. The chain employs TRBV4-3 and TRBJ2-2; D is undetermined. CDR3 DNA: TGCGCCAGCAGCCAAGAGTACGTCACCGGGGAGCTGTTTTTT. Its protein product is CASSQEYVTGELFF.